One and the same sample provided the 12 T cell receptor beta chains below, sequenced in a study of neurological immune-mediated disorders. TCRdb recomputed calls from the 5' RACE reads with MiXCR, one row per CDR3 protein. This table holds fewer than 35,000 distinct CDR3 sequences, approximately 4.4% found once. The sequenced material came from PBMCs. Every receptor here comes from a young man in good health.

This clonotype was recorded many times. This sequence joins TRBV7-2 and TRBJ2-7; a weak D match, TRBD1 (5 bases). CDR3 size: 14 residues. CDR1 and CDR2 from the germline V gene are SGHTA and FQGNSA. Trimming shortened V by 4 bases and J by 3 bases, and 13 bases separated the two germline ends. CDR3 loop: CASSSAGPIYEQYF. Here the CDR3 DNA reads TGTGCCAGCAGCTCCGCAGGGCCTATCTACGAGCAGTACTTC.

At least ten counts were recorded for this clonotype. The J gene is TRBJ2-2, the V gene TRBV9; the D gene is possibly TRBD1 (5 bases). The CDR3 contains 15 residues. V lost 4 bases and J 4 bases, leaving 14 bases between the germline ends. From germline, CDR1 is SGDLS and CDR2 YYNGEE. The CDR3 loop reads CASSLGGRGTGELFF. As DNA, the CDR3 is TGTGCCAGCAGCTTAGGCGGTAGGGGCACCGGGGAGCTGTTTTTT. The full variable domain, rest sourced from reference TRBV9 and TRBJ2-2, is DSGVTQTPKHLITATGQRVTLRCSPRSGDLSVYWYQQSLDQGLQFLIQYYNGEERAKGNILERFSAQQFPDLHSELNLSSLELGDSALYFCASSLGGRGTGELFFGEGSRLTVL.

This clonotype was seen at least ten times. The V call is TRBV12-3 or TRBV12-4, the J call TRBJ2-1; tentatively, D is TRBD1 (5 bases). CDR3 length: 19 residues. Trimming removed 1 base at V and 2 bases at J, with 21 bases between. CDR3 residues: CASSLVLSGFGYTYNEQFF. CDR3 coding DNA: TGTGCCAGCAGTTTAGTTTTATCAGGGTTCGGCTATACCTACAATGAGCAGTTCTTC.

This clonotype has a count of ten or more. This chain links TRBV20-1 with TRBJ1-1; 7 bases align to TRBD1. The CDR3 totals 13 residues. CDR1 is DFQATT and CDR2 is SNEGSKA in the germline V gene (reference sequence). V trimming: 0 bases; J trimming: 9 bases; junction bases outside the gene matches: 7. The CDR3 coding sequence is TGCAGTGCTAGAGAGCCTGCGGGACAGCAAGCTTTCTTT. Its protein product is CSAREPAGQQAFF.

CDR3: CASSQTLGTQYF. DNA of the CDR3: TGTGCCAGCAGCCAGACCCTGGGGACCCAGTACTTC. This chain connects TRBV5-6 to TRBJ2-5; D not resolved. V was clipped by 4 bases and J by 7 bases, with 11 bases between them. Germline V CDR1 and CDR2: SGHDT, YYEEEE. This CDR3 is 12 amino acids long.

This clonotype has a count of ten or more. CDR3 in DNA: TGTGCCAGCAGCCATGGGACAGATTTTCAAGAGACCCAGTACTTC. Its protein product is CASSHGTDFQETQYF. The rearrangement joins TRBV3-1 to TRBJ2-5; TRBD1 matches 7 bases. Germline CDR1 is LGHDT and CDR2 is YNNKEL (reference sequence). The CDR3 consists of 15 residues. J lost 2 bases, V lost 3 bases, and 6 bases had no gene match.

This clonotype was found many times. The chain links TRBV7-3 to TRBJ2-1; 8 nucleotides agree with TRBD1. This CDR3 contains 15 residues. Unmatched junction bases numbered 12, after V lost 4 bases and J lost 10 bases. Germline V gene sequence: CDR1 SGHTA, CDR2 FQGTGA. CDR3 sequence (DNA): TGTGCCAGCAGCTACATCGGGCAGGGGGCGAGCGAGCAGTTCTTC. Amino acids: CASSYIGQGASEQFF.

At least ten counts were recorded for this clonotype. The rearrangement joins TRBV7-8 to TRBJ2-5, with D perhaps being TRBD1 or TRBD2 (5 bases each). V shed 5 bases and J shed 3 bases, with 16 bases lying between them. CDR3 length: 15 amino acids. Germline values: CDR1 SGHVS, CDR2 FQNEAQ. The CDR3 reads CASSNLDTGEETQYF. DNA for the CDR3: TGTGCCAGCAGCAACCTGGACACCGGGGAAGAGACCCAGTACTTC.

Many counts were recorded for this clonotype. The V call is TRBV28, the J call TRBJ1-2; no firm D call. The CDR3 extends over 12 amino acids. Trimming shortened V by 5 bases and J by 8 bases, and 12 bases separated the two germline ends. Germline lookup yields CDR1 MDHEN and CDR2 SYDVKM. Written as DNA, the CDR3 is TGTGCCAGCAGTGGCCCATTTACAGGCTACACCTTC. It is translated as CASSGPFTGYTF.

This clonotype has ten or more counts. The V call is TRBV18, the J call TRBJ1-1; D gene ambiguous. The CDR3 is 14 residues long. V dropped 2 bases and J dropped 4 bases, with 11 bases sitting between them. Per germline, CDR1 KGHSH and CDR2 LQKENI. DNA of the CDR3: TGTGCCAGCTCACCATACGAAGGGTTCACTGAAGCTTTCTTT. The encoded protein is CASSPYEGFTEAFF.

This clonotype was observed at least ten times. The CDR3 region is CASSVRETQYF. Written as DNA, the CDR3 is TGCGCCAGCAGTGTTCGAGAGACCCAGTACTTC. This rearrangement joins TRBV5-1 to TRBJ2-5, with D unresolved. The CDR3 has 11 amino acids. The V and J ends lost 5 bases and 4 bases respectively, with 6 bases between them. Germline V gene data show CDR1 as SGHRS and CDR2 as YFSETQ.

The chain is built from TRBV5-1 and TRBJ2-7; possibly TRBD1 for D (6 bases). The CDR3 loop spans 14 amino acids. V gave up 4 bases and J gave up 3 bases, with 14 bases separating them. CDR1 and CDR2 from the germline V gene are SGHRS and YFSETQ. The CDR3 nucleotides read TGCGCCAGCAGCGCTAACAGGGACCACTACGAGCAGTACTTC. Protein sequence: CASSANRDHYEQYF.